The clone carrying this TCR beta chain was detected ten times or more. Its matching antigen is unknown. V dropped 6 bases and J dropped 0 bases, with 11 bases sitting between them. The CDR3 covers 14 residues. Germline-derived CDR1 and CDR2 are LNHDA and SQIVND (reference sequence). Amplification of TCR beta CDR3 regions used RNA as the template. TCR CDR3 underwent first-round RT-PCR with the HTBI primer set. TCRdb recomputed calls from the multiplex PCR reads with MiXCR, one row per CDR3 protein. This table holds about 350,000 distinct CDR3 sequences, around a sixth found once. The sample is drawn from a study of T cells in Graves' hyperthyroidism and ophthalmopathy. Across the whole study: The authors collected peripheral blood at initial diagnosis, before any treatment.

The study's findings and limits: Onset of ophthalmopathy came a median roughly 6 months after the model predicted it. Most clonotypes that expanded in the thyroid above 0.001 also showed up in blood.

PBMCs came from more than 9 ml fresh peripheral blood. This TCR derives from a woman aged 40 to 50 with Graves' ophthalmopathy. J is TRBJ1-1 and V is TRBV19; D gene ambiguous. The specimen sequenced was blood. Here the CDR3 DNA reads TGTGCCAGTAGCAGGCGGGCGGTGAACACTGAAGCTTTCTTT. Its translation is CASSRRAVNTEAFF.